This entry lists 24 T cell receptor beta chains sequenced from one sample in a study of tumor-infiltrating lymphocytes in oesophageal squamous cell carcinoma. Using its own MiXCR run on the PCR reads, TCRdb lists one record per CDR3 protein. Of 23,000 or so distinct CDR3 sequences listed, about a third are singletons. The sample comprised esophageal tumor tissue. All receptors come from a female donor with esophageal squamous cell carcinoma.

The chain combines TRBV6-6 with TRBJ2-7; 8 nucleotides agree with TRBD2. The V and J ends lost 5 bases and 7 bases, in that order; junction bases with no gene match: 13. This CDR3 spans 15 amino acids. The V gene's germline CDR1 is MNHNY and CDR2 SVGAGI (reference sequence). The DNA for the CDR3 is TGTGCCAGCAGTAACCGAGCGGGAGACGTGGATGAGCAGTACTTC. It encodes CASSNRAGDVDEQYF.

Within the sample, this clonotype is medium-sized. Germline is not matched at one junction end, which may reflect a read error. CDR3 protein: CASSLASTGYETQYF. CDR3 bases: TGTGCTAGCAGCTTAGCGTCGACAGGGTACGAGACCCAGTACTTC. This rearrangement joins TRBV7-7 to TRBJ2-5; 7 bases match TRBD1. From germline, CDR1 is SSHAT and CDR2 FNYEAQ (reference sequence). This CDR3 is built from 15 residues.

The chain recombines TRBV7-3 with TRBJ2-1; D gene unclear. CDR1 and CDR2 from the germline V gene are SGHTA and FQGTGA. The CDR3 contains 11 residues. Trimming took off 5 bases at V and 6 bases at J, with 5 bases between the two ends. The CDR3 DNA is TGTGCCAGCAGCCATAGCAATGAGCAGTTCTTC. This codes for CASSHSNEQFF.

The chain employs TRBV7-8 and TRBJ2-3, with D maybe TRBD2 (6 bases). CDR3 size: 16 residues. V lost 2 bases to trimming and J lost 1 base, with 13 bases between them. CDR1 and CDR2 (germline): SGHVS, FQNEAQ. Here the CDR3 reads CASSLRRRDRTDTQYF. Written as DNA, the CDR3 is TGTGCCAGCAGCTTAAGGCGGCGGGATCGCACAGATACGCAGTATTTT.

The V gene is TRBV7-3, the J gene TRBJ2-6; D gene uncertain. The V gene's germline CDR1 is SGHTA and CDR2 FQGTGA. This CDR3 region has 15 residues. The V gene lost 6 bases and the J gene lost 2 bases, with 11 bases spanning the gap. CDR3 region: CASRLDLTGANVLTF. CDR3 DNA: TGTGCCAGCAGGTTAGATCTCACTGGGGCCAACGTCCTGACTTTC.

The chain combines TRBV14 with TRBJ2-6; 11 positions match TRBD2. The J call is doubtful: the DNA matches TRBJ2-5 better. CDR1 is SGHDN, CDR2 FVKESK, per germline. The CDR3 loop spans 13 amino acids. CDR3 in amino acids: CASSQTSGGTQYF. The DNA for the CDR3 is TGTGCCAGCAGCCAAACTAGCGGGGGTACCCAGTACTTC.

V is TRBV7-3 and J is TRBJ2-7; tentative D call: TRBD2 (6 bases). The DNA end favors TRBJ2-5, so the J call may be wrong. This CDR3 has 15 amino acids. The germline V gene has CDR1 SGHTA and CDR2 FQGTGA. CDR3 sequence (DNA): TGTGCCAGCAGCCTAGACGGAGGGGTCCAAGAGACCCAGTACTTC. Encoded protein: CASSLDGGVQETQYF.

This clonotype was seen ten or more times. This chain uses TRBV28 with TRBJ2-7, with a weak D call TRBD1 (6 bases). With the DNA end fitting TRBJ2-1 better, the J assignment may be wrong. From germline, CDR1 is MDHEN and CDR2 SYDVKM. The CDR3 covers 14 residues. CDR3 loop: CASSSSTGLDEQFF. CDR3 nucleotides: TGTGCCAGCAGCTCCTCTACAGGGTTGGATGAGCAGTTCTTC.

This clonotype was found many times. The chain recombines TRBV6-1 with TRBJ2-7; 9 bases are a match to TRBD2. The CDR3 has 18 residues. Unmatched junction bases numbered 16, after V lost 0 bases and J lost 7 bases. The germline gives CDR1 MNHNS, CDR2 SASEGT. The CDR3 protein is CASSEAGFGGGGRNEQYF. For the CDR3, the DNA is TGTGCCAGCAGTGAAGCCGGGTTTGGCGGGGGGGGCCGCAATGAGCAGTACTTC.

This clonotype was recorded once. The CDR3 ends on some other residue instead of the conserved phenylalanine or tryptophan, so this is likely a read error. It is unclear where the CDR3 begins or ends on the DNA, so no DNA is shown, and the CDR3 is as TCRdb lists it. This chain uses TRBV12-3 or TRBV12-4 with TRBJ2-7; the table's D gene call, TRBD1, was not cross checked with the DNA. The CDR3 totals 21 residues, both ends included. This CDR3 reads CASTSGPGTRLTGTPESSCGA.

This chain joins TRBV24-1 and TRBJ2-3; D call uncertain. This CDR3 is built from 11 residues. CDR1 is KGHDR, CDR2 SFDVKD, per germline. Trimming pared 5 bases from V and 8 bases from J, leaving 7 bases between. CDR3 residues: CATSATTTQYF. The CDR3 DNA follows: TGTGCCACCAGTGCCACAACTACGCAGTATTTT.

Within the sample, this clonotype is medium-sized. The chain uses TRBV6-1 and TRBJ2-3; D remains unclear. The CDR3 is made up of 13 amino acids. V was pared by 8 bases and J by 0 bases, with 9 bases between. Germline CDR1 MNHNS, CDR2 SASEGT. The CDR3, as DNA: TGTGCCAGCGGAGCGCCGAGCACAGATACGCAGTATTTT. Translation gives CASGAPSTDTQYF.

Only one count was recorded for this clonotype. The V gene is TRBV3-1, the J gene TRBJ2-1; 7 nucleotides agree with TRBD1. With 0 bases clipped from V and 0 bases from J, the junction kept 8 bases outside the gene matches. The CDR3 is 18 residues long. Per the germline V gene, CDR1 is LGHDT and CDR2 is YNNKEL (reference sequence). The CDR3 DNA is TGTGCCAGCAGCCAAGATATTTGGGACAGTATCTCCTACAATGAGCAGTTCTTC. Its translation is CASSQDIWDSISYNEQFF.

In regard to this clonotype: As the CDR3 is not closed by the conserved phenylalanine or tryptophan, this likely results from a read error. It is unclear where the CDR3 begins or ends on the DNA, so no DNA is shown, and the CDR3 is as TCRdb lists it. CDR3 protein: CASSLTSIEQFFGP. The chain recombines TRBV7-2 with TRBJ2-3; the table names TRBD2, a call not compared with the DNA. Per the germline V gene, CDR1 is SGHTA and CDR2 is FQGNSA. The CDR3 is 14 amino acids in total, end residues counted.

Many counts were recorded for this clonotype. The chain carries TRBV7-2 and TRBJ2-3; D is uncertain. CDR3 size: 14 residues. Trimming shortened V by 3 bases and J by 4 bases, and 11 bases separated the two germline ends. Germline CDR1 SGHTA, CDR2 FQGNSA. In DNA, the CDR3 is TGTGCCAGCAGCTTTAATCTACTTGCAGATACGCAGTATTTT. It encodes CASSFNLLADTQYF.

This clonotype was seen repeatedly, ten times or more. The rearrangement uses TRBV19 and TRBJ1-5, with D unresolved. With 5 bases removed from V and 4 bases from J, the gap between germline ends came to 6 bases. Per the germline V gene, CDR1 is LNHDA and CDR2 is SQIVND (reference sequence). The CDR3 totals 12 residues. CDR3 protein: CASSWNNQPQHF. The DNA of the CDR3 is TGTGCCAGTAGTTGGAATAATCAGCCCCAGCATTTT.

This clonotype was observed many times. The genes are TRBV7-9 and TRBJ2-1, with unresolved D. The CDR3 is 12 amino acids. The germline V gene encodes CDR1 SEHNR and CDR2 FQNEAQ (reference sequence). V gave up 2 bases and J gave up 7 bases, with 6 bases separating them. This CDR3 reads CASSLPGNEQFF. CDR3 in DNA: TGTGCCAGCAGCTTACCCGGGAATGAGCAGTTCTTC.

The rearrangement links TRBV7-8 to TRBJ2-1; D not resolved. The ends were cut back, 0 bases at V and 4 bases at J, with 4 bases in the middle. The germline V gene has CDR1 SGHVS and CDR2 FQNEAQ. The CDR3 sequence is 13 residues long. Here the CDR3 reads CASSLARYNEQFF. The CDR3 DNA follows: TGTGCCAGCAGCTTAGCACGGTACAATGAGCAGTTCTTC.

This clonotype occurred many times. This chain links TRBV6-1 with TRBJ2-5; D unclear. Per the germline V gene, CDR1 is MNHNS and CDR2 is SASEGT. The CDR3 is made up of 15 amino acids. Trimming shortened V by 6 bases and J by 0 bases, and 14 bases separated the two germline ends. The CDR3 DNA reads TGTGCCAGCAGCCCTGGGGTTGCCGACCAAGAGACCCAGTACTTC. Amino acids: CASSPGVADQETQYF.

The J gene is TRBJ2-7, the V gene TRBV11-2, with D perhaps given as TRBD1 or TRBD2 (6 bases each). The J call may be faulty, since TRBJ2-5 better matches the DNA end. This CDR3 has 15 residues. Looked up from germline, CDR1 is SGHAT and CDR2 is FQNNGV. The CDR3 spells CASSFRDRGGETQYF. The CDR3 DNA reads TGTGCCAGCAGCTTTCGAGACCGAGGGGGGGAGACCCAGTACTTC.

This clonotype was found many times. CDR3: CASSTTGTGDNEQYF. CDR3 nucleotide sequence: TGTGCCAGCAGCACCACCGGGACAGGGGATAATGAGCAGTACTTC. V is TRBV7-3 and J is TRBJ2-5, with 10 bases lining up with TRBD1. The trim removed 5 bases at V and 11 bases at J, leaving 14 bases unmatched. CDR3 length: 15 amino acids. The germline V gene has CDR1 SGHTA and CDR2 FQGTGA. Looking up the rest from reference TRBV7-3 and TRBJ2-5 gives the full variable domain: GAGVSQTPSNKVTEKGKYVELRCDPISGHTALYWYRQSLGQGPEFLIYFQGTGAADDSGLPNDRFFAVRPEGSVSTLKIQRTERGDSAVYLCASSTTGTGDNEQYFGPGTRLLVL.

This clonotype has more than one count but fewer than ten. A much larger clonotype is one base distant, so this may be a read error. The chain carries TRBV2 and TRBJ2-5; 9 nucleotides line up with TRBD2. This CDR3 has 15 residues. CDR1 and CDR2 from the germline V gene are SNHLY and FYNNEI. Trimming took 5 bases from V and 11 from J; bases not matched to a gene: 15. The CDR3 coding sequence is TGTGCCAGCAGTCGGACTAGCGCCTCCTACAATGAGCAGTACTTC. Its translation: CASSRTSASYNEQYF.

This clonotype was picked up many times. Since a much larger clone is just one base distant, this may be a read error. This sequence joins TRBV24-1 and TRBJ2-7; TRBD2 aligns across 8 bases. The CDR3 is made up of 14 amino acids. Germline V CDR1 and CDR2: KGHDR, SFDVKD. With V trimmed by 5 bases and J by 7 bases, 9 bases remained unmatched. The CDR3 loop reads CATSGATSENEQYF. The CDR3 nucleotides read TGTGCCACCAGTGGGGCGACTAGCGAAAATGAGCAGTACTTC.

This clonotype was found a few times. The rearrangement links TRBV7-8 to TRBJ2-7, with D tentatively TRBD2 (7 bases). The last part of the DNA fits TRBJ2-1 better; the J call may be wrong. The length of the CDR3 is 15 residues. CDR1 is SGHVS, CDR2 FQNEAQ, per germline. CDR3 in DNA: TGTGCCAGCAGCTTAGCGGGAGGGGGAGCGGATGAGCAGTTCTTC. It yields the protein CASSLAGGGADEQFF.